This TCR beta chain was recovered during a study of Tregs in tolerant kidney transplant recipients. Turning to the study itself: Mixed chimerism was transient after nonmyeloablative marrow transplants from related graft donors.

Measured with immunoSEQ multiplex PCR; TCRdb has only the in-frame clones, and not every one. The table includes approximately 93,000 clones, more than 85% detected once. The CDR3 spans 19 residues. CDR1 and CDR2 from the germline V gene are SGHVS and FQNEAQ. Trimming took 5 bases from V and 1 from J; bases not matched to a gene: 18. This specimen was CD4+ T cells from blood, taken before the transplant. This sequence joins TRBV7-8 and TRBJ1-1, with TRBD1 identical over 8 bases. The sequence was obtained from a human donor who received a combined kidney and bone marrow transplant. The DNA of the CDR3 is TGTGCCAGCAGCCTCCGACCAATAAGGACAGGGAAATGGAACACTGAAGCTTTCTTT. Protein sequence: CASSLRPIRTGKWNTEAFF.